The sequence of this TCR beta chain was determined in a study of T cell responses to AZD1222 COVID-19 vaccine. Study outcomes and limitations: Breadth and depth of Spike-specific TCRs rose after two AZD1222 doses.

Using immunoSEQ multiplex PCR, the repertoire was profiled, and TCRdb retains in-frame clones only, with some absent. The sample consists of about 73,000 clones, roughly 88% of them appearing once. Of note for this clone: Antigen unknown.

Trimming stripped 2 bases from V and 3 bases from J, with 17 bases between. Germline V gene data show CDR1 as KGHSH and CDR2 as LQKENI. CDR3 size: 16 residues. This chain joins TRBV18 and TRBJ2-7; D may be TRBD2 (6 bases). This material consisted of peripheral blood, taken 28 days after the second AZD1222 dose. This sequence was found in an adult who received the AZD1222 COVID-19 vaccine. CDR3 region: CASSPSGVQTNYEQYF. The CDR3 DNA reads as TGTGCCAGCTCACCATCGGGAGTACAGACAAACTACGAGCAGTACTTC.